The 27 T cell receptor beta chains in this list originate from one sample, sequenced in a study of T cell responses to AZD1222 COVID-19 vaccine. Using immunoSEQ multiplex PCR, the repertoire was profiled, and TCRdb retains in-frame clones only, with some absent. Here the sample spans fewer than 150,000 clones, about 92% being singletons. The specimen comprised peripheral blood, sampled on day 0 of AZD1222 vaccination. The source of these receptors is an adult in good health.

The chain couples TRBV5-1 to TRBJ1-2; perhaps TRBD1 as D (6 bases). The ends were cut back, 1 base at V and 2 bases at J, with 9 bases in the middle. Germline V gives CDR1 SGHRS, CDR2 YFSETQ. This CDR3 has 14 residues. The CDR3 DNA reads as TGCGCCAGCAGCTTGTCGGGGGGCAACTATGGCTACACCTTC. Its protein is CASSLSGGNYGYTF.

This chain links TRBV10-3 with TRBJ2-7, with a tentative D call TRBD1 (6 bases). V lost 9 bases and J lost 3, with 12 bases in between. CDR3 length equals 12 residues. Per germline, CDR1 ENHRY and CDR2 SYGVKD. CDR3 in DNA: TGTGCCATTCGGGACATAGACTACGAGCAGTACTTC. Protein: CAIRDIDYEQYF.

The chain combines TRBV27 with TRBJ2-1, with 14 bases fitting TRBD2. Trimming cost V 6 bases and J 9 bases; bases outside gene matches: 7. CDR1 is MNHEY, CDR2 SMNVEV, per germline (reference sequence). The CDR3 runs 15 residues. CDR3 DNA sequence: TGTGCCAGCAGACTGACTAGCGGGGGGGCTGGTGAGCAGTTCTTC. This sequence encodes CASRLTSGGAGEQFF.

In nucleotides, the CDR3 is TGTGCCAGTACCACGGGGGACAGGGGGGGTCAGCCCCAGCATTTT. It translates to CASTTGDRGGQPQHF. The V gene is TRBV19, the J gene TRBJ1-5; TRBD1 aligns across 11 bases. The V gene's germline CDR1 is LNHDA and CDR2 SQIVND (reference sequence). This CDR3 comprises 15 residues. V was clipped by 7 bases and J by 6 bases; unmatched bases: 8.

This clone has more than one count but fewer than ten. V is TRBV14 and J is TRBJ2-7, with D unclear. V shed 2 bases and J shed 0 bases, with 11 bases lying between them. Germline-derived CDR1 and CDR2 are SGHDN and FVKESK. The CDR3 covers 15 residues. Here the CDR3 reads CASSQTAVSSYEQYF. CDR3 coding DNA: TGTGCCAGCAGCCAAACGGCGGTGAGCTCCTACGAGCAGTACTTC.

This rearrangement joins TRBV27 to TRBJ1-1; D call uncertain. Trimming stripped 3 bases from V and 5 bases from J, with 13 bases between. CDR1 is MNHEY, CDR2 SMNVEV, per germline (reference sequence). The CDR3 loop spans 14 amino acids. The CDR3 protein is CASSFERRLTEAFF. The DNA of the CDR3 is TGTGCCAGCAGTTTTGAGAGACGATTAACTGAAGCTTTCTTT.

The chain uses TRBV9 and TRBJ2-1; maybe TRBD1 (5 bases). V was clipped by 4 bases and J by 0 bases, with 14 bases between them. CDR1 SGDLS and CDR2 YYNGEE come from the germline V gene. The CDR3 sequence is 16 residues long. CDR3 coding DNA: TGTGCCAGCAGCTTGACCACAGGTATCTCCTACAATGAGCAGTTCTTC. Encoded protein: CASSLTTGISYNEQFF.

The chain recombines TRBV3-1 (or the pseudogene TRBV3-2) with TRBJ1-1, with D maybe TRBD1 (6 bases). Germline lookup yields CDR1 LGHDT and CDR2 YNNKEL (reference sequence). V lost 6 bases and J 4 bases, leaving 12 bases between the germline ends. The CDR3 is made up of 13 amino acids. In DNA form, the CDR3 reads TGTGCCAGCAGTCGCCAGGGGAGCACTGAAGCTTTCTTT. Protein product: CASSRQGSTEAFF.

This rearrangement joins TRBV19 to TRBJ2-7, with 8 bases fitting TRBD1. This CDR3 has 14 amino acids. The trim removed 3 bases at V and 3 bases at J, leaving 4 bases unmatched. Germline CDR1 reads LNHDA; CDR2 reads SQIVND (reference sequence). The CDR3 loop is CASSIQGQVYEQYF. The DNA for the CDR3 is TGTGCCAGTAGTATTCAGGGACAGGTCTACGAGCAGTACTTC.

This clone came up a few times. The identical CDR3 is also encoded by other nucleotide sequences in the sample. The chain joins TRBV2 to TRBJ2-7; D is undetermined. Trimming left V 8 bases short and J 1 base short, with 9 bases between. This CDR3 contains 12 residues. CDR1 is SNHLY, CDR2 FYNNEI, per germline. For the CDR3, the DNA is TGTGCCAGCCGGACGGATTCCTACGAGCAGTACTTC. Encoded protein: CASRTDSYEQYF.

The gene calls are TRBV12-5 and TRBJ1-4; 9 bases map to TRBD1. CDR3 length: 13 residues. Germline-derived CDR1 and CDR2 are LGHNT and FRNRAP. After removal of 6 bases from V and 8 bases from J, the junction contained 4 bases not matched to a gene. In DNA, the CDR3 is TGTGCTAGTGGGAGGACAGGGGACGAAAAACTGTTTTTT. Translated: CASGRTGDEKLFF.

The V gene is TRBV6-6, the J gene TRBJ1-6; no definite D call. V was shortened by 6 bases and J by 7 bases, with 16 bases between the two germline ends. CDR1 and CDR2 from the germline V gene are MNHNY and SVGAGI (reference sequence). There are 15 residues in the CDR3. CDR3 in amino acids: CASSHARVSNSPLHF. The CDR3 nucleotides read TGTGCCAGCAGCCACGCTAGGGTATCGAATTCACCCCTCCACTTT.

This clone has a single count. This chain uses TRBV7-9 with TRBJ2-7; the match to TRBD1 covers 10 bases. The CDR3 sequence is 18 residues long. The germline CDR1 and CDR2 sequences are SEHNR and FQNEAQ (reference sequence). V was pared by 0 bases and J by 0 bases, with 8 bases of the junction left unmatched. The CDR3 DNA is TGTGCCAGCAGCTTAGCCTTTAACCGGGACAGGGGCTCCTACGAGCAGTACTTC. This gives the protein CASSLAFNRDRGSYEQYF.

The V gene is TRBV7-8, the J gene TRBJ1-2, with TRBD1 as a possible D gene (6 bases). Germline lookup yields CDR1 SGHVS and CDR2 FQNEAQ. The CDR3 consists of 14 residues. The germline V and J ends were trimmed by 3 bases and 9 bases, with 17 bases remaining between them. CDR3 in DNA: TGTGCCAGCAGCTTTGCGGGGGCCCTTGGGAGCTACACCTTC. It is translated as CASSFAGALGSYTF.

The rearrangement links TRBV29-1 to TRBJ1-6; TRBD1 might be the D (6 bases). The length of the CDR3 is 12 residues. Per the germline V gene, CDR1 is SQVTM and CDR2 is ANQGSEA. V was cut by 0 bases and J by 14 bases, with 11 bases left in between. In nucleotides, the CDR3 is TGCAGCGTTGAAGACGGGGGCTCATCCCTCCACTTT. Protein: CSVEDGGSSLHF.

The CDR3 coding sequence is TGTGCCAGCAGCACCCCGGGGTCTACTTCGGATACGCAGTATTTT. Its translation is CASSTPGSTSDTQYF. The rearrangement joins TRBV5-6 to TRBJ2-3; D may be TRBD2 (5 bases). Germline CDR1 is SGHDT and CDR2 is YYEEEE. The CDR3 spans 15 residues. With 4 bases removed from V and 6 bases from J, the gap between germline ends came to 18 bases.

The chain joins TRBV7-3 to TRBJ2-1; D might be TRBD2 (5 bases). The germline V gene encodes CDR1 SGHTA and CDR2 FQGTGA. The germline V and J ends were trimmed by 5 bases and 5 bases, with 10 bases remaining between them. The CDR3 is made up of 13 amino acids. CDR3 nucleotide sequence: TGTGCCAGCAGCCTGAGCGGTAACAATGAGCAGTTCTTC. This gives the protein CASSLSGNNEQFF.

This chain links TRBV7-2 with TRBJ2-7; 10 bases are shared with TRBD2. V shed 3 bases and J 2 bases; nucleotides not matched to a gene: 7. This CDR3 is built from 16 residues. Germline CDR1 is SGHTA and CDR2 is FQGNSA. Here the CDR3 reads CASSLASGGSAYEQYF. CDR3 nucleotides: TGTGCCAGCAGCTTGGCTAGCGGGGGTTCGGCCTACGAGCAGTACTTC.

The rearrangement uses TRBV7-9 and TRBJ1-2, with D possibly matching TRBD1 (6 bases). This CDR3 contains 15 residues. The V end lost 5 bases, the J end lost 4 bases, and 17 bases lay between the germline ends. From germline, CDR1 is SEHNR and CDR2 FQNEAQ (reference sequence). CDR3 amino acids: CASSHRDISSYGYTF. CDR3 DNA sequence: TGTGCCAGCAGCCACAGGGACATCTCATCCTATGGCTACACCTTC.

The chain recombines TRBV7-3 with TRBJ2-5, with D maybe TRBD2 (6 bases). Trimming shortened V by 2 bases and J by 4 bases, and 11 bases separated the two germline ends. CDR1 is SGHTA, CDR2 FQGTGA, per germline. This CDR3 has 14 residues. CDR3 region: CASSLSGSGETQYF. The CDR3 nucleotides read TGTGCCAGCAGCTTATCCGGGAGTGGAGAGACCCAGTACTTC.

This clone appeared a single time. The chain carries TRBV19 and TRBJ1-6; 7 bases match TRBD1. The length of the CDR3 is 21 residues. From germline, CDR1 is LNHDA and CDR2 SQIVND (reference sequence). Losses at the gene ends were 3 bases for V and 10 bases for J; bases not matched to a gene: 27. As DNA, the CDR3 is TGTGCCAGTAGTATCTCCCCCATCGGGGGACAGTCAGGCCCCACGAGGTCACCCCTCCACTTT. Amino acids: CASSISPIGGQSGPTRSPLHF. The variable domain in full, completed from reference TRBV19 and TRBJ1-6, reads DGGITQSPKYLFRKEGQNVTLSCEQNLNHDAMYWYRQDPGQGLRLIYYSQIVNDFQKGDIAEGYSVSREKKESFPLTVTSAQKNPTAFYLCASSISPIGGQSGPTRSPLHFGNGTRLTVT.

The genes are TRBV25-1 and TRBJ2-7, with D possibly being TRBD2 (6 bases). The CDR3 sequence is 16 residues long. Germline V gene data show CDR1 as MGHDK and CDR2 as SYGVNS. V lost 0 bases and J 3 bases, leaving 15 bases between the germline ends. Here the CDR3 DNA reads TGTGCCAGCAGTGAATATTTGACGGGAGAAAGCTACGAGCAGTACTTC. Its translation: CASSEYLTGESYEQYF.

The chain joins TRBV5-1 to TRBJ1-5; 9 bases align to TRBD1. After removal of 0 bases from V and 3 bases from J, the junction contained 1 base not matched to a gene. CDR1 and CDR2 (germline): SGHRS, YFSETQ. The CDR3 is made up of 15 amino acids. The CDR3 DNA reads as TGCGCCAGCAGCTTGGGGGACAGGGACAATCAGCCCCAGCATTTT. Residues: CASSLGDRDNQPQHF.

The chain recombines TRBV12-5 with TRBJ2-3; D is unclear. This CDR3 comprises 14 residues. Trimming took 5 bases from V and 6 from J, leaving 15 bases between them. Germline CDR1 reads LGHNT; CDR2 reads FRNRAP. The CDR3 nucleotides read TGTGCTAGTGGTCCCCCAAACCTGCGGGATACGCAGTATTTT. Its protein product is CASGPPNLRDTQYF.

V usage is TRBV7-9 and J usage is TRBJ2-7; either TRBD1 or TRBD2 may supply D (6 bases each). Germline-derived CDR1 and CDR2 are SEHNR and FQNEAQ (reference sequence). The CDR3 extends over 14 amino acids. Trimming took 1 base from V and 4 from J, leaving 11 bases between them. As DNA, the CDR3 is TGTGCCAGCAGCTTAGGGGGGGACATTTACGAGCAGTACTTC. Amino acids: CASSLGGDIYEQYF. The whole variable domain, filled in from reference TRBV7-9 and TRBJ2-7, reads DTGVSQNPRHKITKRGQNVTFRCDPISEHNRLYWYRQTLGQGPEFLTYFQNEAQLEKSRLLSDRFSAERPKGSFSTLEIQRTEQGDSAMYLCASSLGGDIYEQYFGPGTRLTVT.

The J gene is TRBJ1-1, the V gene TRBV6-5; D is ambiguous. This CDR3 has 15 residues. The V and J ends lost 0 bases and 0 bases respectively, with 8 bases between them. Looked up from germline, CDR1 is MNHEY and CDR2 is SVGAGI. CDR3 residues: CASSYSAALNTEAFF. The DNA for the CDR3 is TGTGCCAGCAGTTACTCTGCAGCACTGAACACTGAAGCTTTCTTT.

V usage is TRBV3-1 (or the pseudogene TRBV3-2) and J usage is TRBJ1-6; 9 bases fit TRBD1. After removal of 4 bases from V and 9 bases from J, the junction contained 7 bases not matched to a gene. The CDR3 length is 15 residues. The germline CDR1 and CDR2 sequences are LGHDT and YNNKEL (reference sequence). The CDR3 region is CASSLDRGYLSPLHF. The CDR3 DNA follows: TGTGCCAGCAGCCTAGACAGGGGGTACCTTTCACCCCTCCACTTT.